There are many counts of the clone carrying this T cell receptor (beta chain). Its matching antigen is unknown. The data belong to a study of T-cell reconstitution after alpha-beta-depleted transplantation in children. For TCRbeta, the library was prepared with unique molecular identifiers. TCRdb recomputed calls from the PCR reads with MiXCR, one row per CDR3 protein. The data show around 700,000 distinct CDR3 sequences, around 12% seen once. V gave up 3 bases and J gave up 3 bases; unmatched junction bases: 1. The CDR3 totals 14 residues. Study conclusions and caveats: Newly produced T cells mostly accounted for T-cell counts and diversity one year post-transplant.

The receptor was derived from a girl aged 2 to 9 with congenital amegakaryocytic thrombocytopenia, due to receive a stem cell transplant. The chain employs TRBV12-3 or TRBV12-4 and TRBJ2-3; 9 bases line up with TRBD2. Specimen: PBMCs, collected before TCRalphabeta/CD19-depleted stem cell transplant. The CDR3 sequence: CASSLREGTDTQYF. The CDR3, as DNA: TGTGCCAGCAGTTTGCGGGAGGGGACAGATACGCAGTATTTT.